These 27 T cell receptor beta chains originate from one sample sequenced in a study of shared clonotypes between healthy human individuals. Data came from immunoSEQ multiplex PCR; TCRdb stores just in-frame clones and leaves some out. The table has millions of clones, 90% to 95% seen once; the top ten hold around 0.4%. The material sequenced was naive CD4+ T cells from PBMCs. Specified subset: CD45RA+ positively selected. The receptor set was obtained from a man aged 18 to 29 in good health. Some clones in this sample may be carry-over from other donors' samples.

V gene TRBV11-2 combines with J gene TRBJ2-1; D gene ambiguous. Germline V CDR1 and CDR2: SGHAT, FQNNGV. With 6 bases removed from V and 7 bases from J, the gap between germline ends came to 10 bases. CDR3 length: 12 amino acids. CDR3 sequence (DNA): TGTGCCAGCAGACTATACCAGAATGAGCAGTTCTTC. Protein product: CASRLYQNEQFF.

As regards this clone: Other DNA sequences from this sample encode an identical CDR3 as well. This sequence joins TRBV2 and TRBJ2-1; 7 nucleotides line up with TRBD2. There are 14 residues in the CDR3. V was clipped by 6 bases and J by 4 bases; unmatched bases: 6. Germline V lookup: CDR1 SNHLY, CDR2 FYNNEI. In DNA form, the CDR3 reads TGTGCCAGCAGGCCCGGGACTAATTACAATGAGCAGTTCTTC. Its translation: CASRPGTNYNEQFF.

The table lists this clone with a count of one. The gene calls are TRBV11-3 and TRBJ2-3; a weak D match, TRBD1 (5 bases). Germline V lookup: CDR1 SGHNT, CDR2 YENEEA. Trimming pared 5 bases from V and 1 base from J, leaving 10 bases between. The CDR3 length is 14 residues. DNA of the CDR3: TGTGCCAGCAGCCCAAGACAGCGCACAGATACGCAGTATTTT. This translates into CASSPRQRTDTQYF.

The chain uses TRBV15 and TRBJ1-1; the match to TRBD1 covers 7 bases. The V segment lost 5 bases and the J segment 4 bases; nucleotides outside the gene matches: 4. The germline gives CDR1 LNHNV, CDR2 YYDKDF (reference sequence). The CDR3 runs 13 residues. For the CDR3, the DNA is TGTGCCACCAGCGGCCAGGGGGGCACTGAAGCTTTCTTT. Translated, it gives CATSGQGGTEAFF.

The gene calls are TRBV7-2 and TRBJ1-2; weak D call: TRBD1 (5 bases). Trimming removed 1 base from V and 4 bases from J, with 13 bases in between. CDR3 length: 15 residues. Germline V gene lookup returns CDR1 SGHTA and CDR2 FQGNSA. CDR3 sequence reads: CASSLGAGLGYGYTF. The CDR3 DNA sequence: TGTGCCAGCAGCTTAGGGGCAGGGTTGGGCTATGGCTACACCTTC.

This clone occurred a few times. This rearrangement joins TRBV4-1 to TRBJ1-5, with TRBD1 as a possible D gene (5 bases). Trimming stripped 1 base from V and 1 base from J, with 11 bases between. CDR3 length equals 16 residues. Per the germline V gene, CDR1 is MGHRA and CDR2 is YSYEKL. As DNA, the CDR3 is TGCGCCAGCAGCCAAGGTGGAGGGGCGAGCAATCAGCCCCAGCATTTT. Translation gives CASSQGGGASNQPQHF.

The chain uses TRBV12-5 and TRBJ2-5; D could derive from TRBD1 or TRBD2 (5 bases each). Trimming removed 7 bases from V and 2 bases from J, with 17 bases in between. Germline lookup yields CDR1 LGHNT and CDR2 FRNRAP. The CDR3 has 15 residues. The DNA for the CDR3 is TGTGCTAGTGCCTTGGGGGTCGTAGAGCAAGAGACCCAGTACTTC. This encodes CASALGVVEQETQYF.

V is TRBV4-2 and J is TRBJ1-1; D possibly corresponds to TRBD1 (5 bases). The CDR3 has 13 residues. V was clipped by 8 bases and J by 0 bases, with 10 bases between them. The V gene's germline CDR1 is LGHNA and CDR2 YNFKEQ. The CDR3 loop reads CASHDSLNTEAFF. The CDR3 DNA is TGTGCCAGCCACGACAGCCTGAACACTGAAGCTTTCTTT.

The chain couples TRBV4-2 to TRBJ2-6, with TRBD2 as a possible D gene (5 bases). V gave up 0 bases and J gave up 1 base, with 7 bases separating them. The CDR3 length is 16 residues. The V gene's germline CDR1 is LGHNA and CDR2 YNFKEQ. The CDR3 loop reads CASSQDTGSGANVLTF. CDR3 nucleotides: TGTGCCAGCAGCCAAGATACGGGGTCTGGGGCCAACGTCCTGACTTTC.

As regards this clone: One junction end does not reproduce the germline sequence, and a read error may be involved. This chain links TRBV7-2 with TRBJ1-3; tentatively, D is TRBD1 (5 bases). The CDR3 sequence is 14 residues long. Germline CDR1 and CDR2: SGHTA and FQGNSA. The CDR3 coding sequence is TGTGCCAGCAGCATAGCAGGGCTCGAAAACACCATATATTTT. Its protein is CASSIAGLENTIYF.

This clone was detected a few times. Within the sample, other DNA sequences also encode this same CDR3. The chain couples TRBV30 to TRBJ1-5; unclear D gene. The CDR3 sequence is 13 residues long. Germline values: CDR1 GTSNPN, CDR2 SVGIG (reference sequence). Trimming left V 0 bases short and J 6 bases short, with 9 bases between. The CDR3 reads CAWSVLSGQPQHF. The DNA for the CDR3 is TGTGCCTGGAGTGTACTTTCCGGTCAGCCCCAGCATTTT.

This clone turned up a few times. The chain carries TRBV29-1 and TRBJ1-4; weak D call: TRBD1 (5 bases). Per the germline V gene, CDR1 is SQVTM and CDR2 is ANQGSEA. The CDR3 totals 12 residues. V dropped 5 bases and J dropped 6 bases, with 10 bases sitting between them. This CDR3 reads CSVHGHDEKLFF. In nucleotides, the CDR3 is TGCAGCGTTCACGGACATGATGAAAAACTGTTTTTT.

Of note for this clone: Other DNA sequences within the sample encode an identical CDR3. The chain carries TRBV29-1 and TRBJ2-7; 15 bases are shared with TRBD2. The CDR3 totals 14 residues. The germline V gene has CDR1 SQVTM and CDR2 ANQGSEA. The V segment lost 6 bases and the J segment 2 bases; nucleotides outside the gene matches: 2. CDR3 coding DNA: TGCAGCGTGGGACTAGCGGGGGGACCCTACGAGCAGTACTTC. Encoded protein: CSVGLAGGPYEQYF.

Comment on this clone: The sample carries other DNA sequences with the same CDR3. The chain has TRBV7-9 and TRBJ1-1; D gene uncertain. Germline V gives CDR1 SEHNR, CDR2 FQNEAQ (reference sequence). The CDR3 spans 14 residues. V gave up 1 base and J gave up 0 bases, with 6 bases separating them. CDR3 protein: CASSLEGLNTEAFF. CDR3 nucleotide sequence: TGTGCCAGCAGCTTAGAGGGTCTGAACACTGAAGCTTTCTTT.

The rearrangement joins TRBV9 to TRBJ2-7; D possibly corresponds to TRBD1 (6 bases). With 4 bases removed from V and 3 bases from J, the gap between germline ends came to 14 bases. CDR3 length: 14 amino acids. The germline V gene encodes CDR1 SGDLS and CDR2 YYNGEE. As DNA, the CDR3 is TGTGCCAGCAGCCCTAGGACAGAAAACTACGAGCAGTACTTC. Translated: CASSPRTENYEQYF.

This chain joins TRBV15 and TRBJ1-4; 9 positions agree with TRBD1. CDR1 LNHNV and CDR2 YYDKDF come from the germline V gene (reference sequence). V gave up 1 base and J gave up 14 bases; unmatched junction bases: 11. CDR3 length equals 15 residues. The CDR3 region has the DNA TGTGCCACCAGCAGAGGGGGGACAGGGATGAGGACCCTGTTTTTT. This translates into CATSRGGTGMRTLFF.

This clone appeared once. The chain is built from TRBV7-2 and TRBJ2-5, with a weak D call TRBD2 (5 bases). This CDR3 has 16 residues. V was cut by 1 base and J by 5 bases, with 17 bases left in between. Germline CDR1 reads SGHTA; CDR2 reads FQGNSA. The CDR3 spells CASSLDPSRGRETQYF. DNA for the CDR3: TGTGCCAGCAGCTTAGACCCCTCCCGGGGTCGGGAGACCCAGTACTTC.

Of note for this clone: The identical CDR3 is also encoded by other nucleotide sequences in the sample. The J gene is TRBJ2-1, the V gene TRBV7-9; no clear D. The germline V gene has CDR1 SEHNR and CDR2 FQNEAQ (reference sequence). The CDR3 has 14 amino acids. Trimming removed 1 base at V and 0 bases at J, with 4 bases between. CDR3 nucleotides: TGTGCCAGCAGCTTAGTAGGCTCCTACAATGAGCAGTTCTTC. Amino acids: CASSLVGSYNEQFF.

The rearrangement links TRBV6-5 to TRBJ1-2; tentatively, D is TRBD1 (5 bases). The germline CDR1 and CDR2 sequences are MNHEY and SVGAGI. Trimming shortened V by 6 bases and J by 4 bases, and 12 bases separated the two germline ends. CDR3 length: 13 residues. The CDR3 loop reads CASRITGSYGYTF. DNA of the CDR3: TGTGCCAGCAGAATAACAGGTAGCTATGGCTACACCTTC.

V and J are TRBV5-1 and TRBJ2-7, with TRBD2 matching 8 bases. J gave up 0 bases and V 4 bases, and 6 bases lay outside the gene matches. The CDR3 loop spans 15 amino acids. Germline V gene lookup returns CDR1 SGHRS and CDR2 YFSETQ. The CDR3 region has the DNA TGCGCCAGCAGCACCACTAGCGGTTACTCCTACGAGCAGTACTTC. The encoded protein is CASSTTSGYSYEQYF.

This chain connects TRBV28 to TRBJ2-3, with 10 positions matching TRBD2. CDR3 length: 16 residues. V gave up 4 bases and J gave up 5 bases; unmatched junction bases: 9. CDR1 and CDR2 (germline): MDHEN, SYDVKM. The CDR3 region is CASSSTLAGGKDTQYF. CDR3 in DNA: TGTGCCAGCAGTTCCACCTTAGCGGGAGGTAAAGATACGCAGTATTTT.

This rearrangement joins TRBV28 to TRBJ2-2; 7 positions match TRBD2. V shed 7 bases and J 2 bases; nucleotides not matched to a gene: 10. In germline, CDR1 is MDHEN, CDR2 SYDVKM. The CDR3 totals 16 residues. The CDR3 nucleotides are TGTGCCAGCACCCCACCCGGGACTACCAACACCGGGGAGCTGTTTTTT. Translated, it gives CASTPPGTTNTGELFF.

This clone was found once. V usage is TRBV4-3 and J usage is TRBJ1-4, with 11 bases matching TRBD1. Germline values: CDR1 LGHNA, CDR2 YSLEER. This CDR3 spans 16 amino acids. The V and J ends lost 1 base and 4 bases, in that order; junction bases with no gene match: 2. The CDR3 nucleotides are TGCGCCAGCAGCCAAGGGACAGGGGGCTTTAATGAAAAACTGTTTTTT. The encoded protein is CASSQGTGGFNEKLFF.

V and J are TRBV28 and TRBJ1-1; 11 nucleotides align to TRBD1. The CDR3 spans 13 residues. Losses at the gene ends were 1 base for V and 12 bases for J; bases not matched to a gene: 4. From germline, CDR1 is MDHEN and CDR2 SYDVKM. The CDR3 here is CASSLSRDRGSFF. In DNA, the CDR3 is TGTGCCAGCAGTTTATCCCGGGACAGGGGGTCTTTCTTT.

V gene TRBV14 combines with J gene TRBJ2-3; 10 bases fit TRBD2. Germline loops: CDR1 SGHDN, CDR2 FVKESK. V lost 6 bases to trimming and J lost 2 bases; unmatched junction nucleotides: 20. The CDR3 has 20 residues. CDR3 in amino acids: CASRGDRGLAGVFSTDTQYF. In DNA, the CDR3 is TGTGCCAGCAGAGGTGACCGGGGGCTAGCGGGAGTATTTTCCACAGATACGCAGTATTTT.

The chain carries TRBV7-3 and TRBJ2-2; 13 bases align to TRBD2. Germline V gene data show CDR1 as SGHTA and CDR2 as FQGTGA. This CDR3 is built from 18 residues. V lost 5 bases to trimming and J lost 4 bases; unmatched junction nucleotides: 10. The CDR3 region has the DNA TGTGCCAGCAGCCCCCATGCTACTAGCGGGAGGGCCACCGGGGAGCTGTTTTTT. It yields the protein CASSPHATSGRATGELFF.

The chain recombines TRBV28 with TRBJ1-1; 8 bases line up with TRBD1. Per germline, CDR1 MDHEN and CDR2 SYDVKM. Trimming removed 4 bases from V and 5 bases from J; junction bases left unmatched: 6. This CDR3 contains 14 residues. The chain's CDR3 is CASSSGGLLTEAFF. Here the CDR3 DNA reads TGTGCCAGCAGTTCAGGGGGCCTCTTGACTGAAGCTTTCTTT.